The 5 T cell receptor beta chains below were found in one sample sequenced in a study of cytomegalovirus exposure and HLA in healthy donors. 13 Jbeta primers and 60 Vbeta primers were used for the PCR. This table comes from immunoSEQ multiplex PCR, and its TCRdb copy is limited to in-frame clones, with some not included. The top ten clones hold 13% of a sample with under 100,000 clones, 70% to 80% of them seen once. Sequencing used PBMCs. The receptors were gathered from a human donor in good health.

This sequence joins TRBV7-2 and TRBJ2-7, with D tentatively TRBD2 (5 bases). The CDR3 covers 13 residues. Germline assignment: CDR1 SGHTA and CDR2 FQGNSA. V lost 5 bases and J 6 bases, leaving 14 bases between the germline ends. DNA for the CDR3: TGTGCCAGCAGCCCGCAACTAGGTTTCGAGCAGTACTTC. Amino acids: CASSPQLGFEQYF.

The chain employs TRBV19 and TRBJ2-1; the D gene is possibly TRBD1 (6 bases). V was cut by 3 bases and J by 12 bases, with 18 bases left in between. From germline, CDR1 is LNHDA and CDR2 SQIVND (reference sequence). The CDR3 has 14 amino acids. CDR3 sequence (DNA): TGTGCCAGTAGTATTGGTCAGGGGCCCACCCGGCAGTTCTTC. It yields the protein CASSIGQGPTRQFF.

J is TRBJ2-2 and V is TRBV9; 7 nucleotides agree with TRBD2. Per germline, CDR1 SGDLS and CDR2 YYNGEE. The V segment lost 0 bases and the J segment 3 bases; nucleotides outside the gene matches: 2. The CDR3 consists of 15 residues. DNA of the CDR3: TGTGCCAGCAGCGTAGCGCTAGCGGACACCGGGGAGCTGTTTTTT. Translation gives CASSVALADTGELFF.

The chain is built from TRBV5-4 and TRBJ1-2; 10 bases fit TRBD1. V shed 4 bases, J shed 8 bases, and the junction held 11 bases outside the gene matches. The germline gives CDR1 SGHNT, CDR2 YYREEE (reference sequence). The CDR3 loop spans 15 amino acids. The CDR3 region is CASSQGLDRGQGYTF. Written as DNA, the CDR3 is TGTGCCAGCAGCCAAGGTCTCGACAGGGGGCAAGGCTACACCTTC.

This clone occurred once. This chain's CDR3 is CASSLKRGGSREQFF. The CDR3 DNA sequence: TGTGCCAGCAGCCTTAAGCGGGGGGGCTCTCGTGAGCAGTTCTTC. The chain carries TRBV7-8 and TRBJ2-1; TRBD2 matches at 10 bases. Germline V gene lookup returns CDR1 SGHVS and CDR2 FQNEAQ. After removal of 5 bases from V and 9 bases from J, the junction contained 10 bases not matched to a gene. The CDR3 is made up of 15 amino acids.